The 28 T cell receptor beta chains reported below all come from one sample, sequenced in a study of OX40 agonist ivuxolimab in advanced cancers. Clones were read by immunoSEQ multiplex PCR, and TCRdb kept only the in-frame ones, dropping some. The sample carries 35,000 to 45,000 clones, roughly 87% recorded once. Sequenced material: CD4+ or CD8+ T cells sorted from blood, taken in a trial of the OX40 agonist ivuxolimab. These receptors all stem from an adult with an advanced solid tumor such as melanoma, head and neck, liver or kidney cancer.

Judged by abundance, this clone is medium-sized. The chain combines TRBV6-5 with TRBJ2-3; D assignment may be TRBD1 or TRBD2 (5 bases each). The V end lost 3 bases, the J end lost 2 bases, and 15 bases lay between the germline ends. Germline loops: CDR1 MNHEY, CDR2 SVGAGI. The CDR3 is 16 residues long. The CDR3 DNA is TGTGCCAGCAGTTATGGGACCTTTTTTCACACAGATACGCAGTATTTT. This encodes CASSYGTFFHTDTQYF.

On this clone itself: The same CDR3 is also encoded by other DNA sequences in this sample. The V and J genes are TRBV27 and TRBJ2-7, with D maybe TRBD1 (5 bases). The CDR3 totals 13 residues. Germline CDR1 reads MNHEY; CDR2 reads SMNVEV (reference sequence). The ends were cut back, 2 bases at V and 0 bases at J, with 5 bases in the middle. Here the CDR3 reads CASSLDSSYEQYF. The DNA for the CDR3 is TGTGCCAGCAGTTTAGACAGCTCCTACGAGCAGTACTTC.

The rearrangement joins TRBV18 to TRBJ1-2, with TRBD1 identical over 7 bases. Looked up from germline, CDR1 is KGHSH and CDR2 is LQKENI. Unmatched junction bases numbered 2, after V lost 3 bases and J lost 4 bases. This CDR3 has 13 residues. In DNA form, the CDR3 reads TGTGCCAGCTCACCCACAGGGGCCTATGGCTACACCTTC. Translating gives CASSPTGAYGYTF.

DNA of the CDR3: TGTGCCAGCAGCTCCCCGGTGGGATCGTTGAACACTGAAGCTTTCTTT. Translation: CASSSPVGSLNTEAFF. The genes are TRBV7-9 and TRBJ1-1; D uncertain. The CDR3 has 16 amino acids. V lost 4 bases and J lost 0, with 15 bases in between. Germline V gene sequence: CDR1 SEHNR, CDR2 FQNEAQ (reference sequence).

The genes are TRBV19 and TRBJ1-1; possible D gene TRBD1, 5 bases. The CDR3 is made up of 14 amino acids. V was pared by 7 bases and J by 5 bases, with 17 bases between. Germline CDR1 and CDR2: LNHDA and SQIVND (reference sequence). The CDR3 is CASTQGAGGTEAFF. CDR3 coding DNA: TGTGCCAGTACGCAGGGCGCGGGTGGAACTGAAGCTTTCTTT.

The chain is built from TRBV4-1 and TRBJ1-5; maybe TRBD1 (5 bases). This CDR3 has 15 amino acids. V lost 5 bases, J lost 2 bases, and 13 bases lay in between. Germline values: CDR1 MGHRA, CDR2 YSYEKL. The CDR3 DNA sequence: TGCGCCAGCAGCTACCGGGGAGGGGGCAATCAGCCCCAGCATTTT. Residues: CASSYRGGGNQPQHF.

The CDR3 spells CASSDFYNEQFF. DNA of the CDR3: TGTGCCAGCAGTGACTTCTACAATGAGCAGTTCTTC. The chain links TRBV6-1 to TRBJ2-1; D is ambiguous. Germline CDR1 and CDR2: MNHNS and SASEGT. V lost 3 bases to trimming and J lost 3 bases, with 3 bases between them. This CDR3 comprises 12 residues.

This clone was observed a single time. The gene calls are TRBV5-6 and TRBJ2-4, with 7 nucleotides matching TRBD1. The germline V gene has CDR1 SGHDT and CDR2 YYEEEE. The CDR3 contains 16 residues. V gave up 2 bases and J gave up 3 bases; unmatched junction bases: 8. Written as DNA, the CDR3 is TGTGCCAGCAGCTTTATAGGGGGCGCGGGCAAAAACATTCAGTACTTC. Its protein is CASSFIGGAGKNIQYF.

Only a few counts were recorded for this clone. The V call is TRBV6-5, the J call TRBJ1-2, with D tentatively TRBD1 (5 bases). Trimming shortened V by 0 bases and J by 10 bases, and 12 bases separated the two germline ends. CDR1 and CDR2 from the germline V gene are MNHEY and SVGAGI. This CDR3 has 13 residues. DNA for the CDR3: TGTGCCAGCAGTTACTCGACAACACAGGCCTACACCTTC. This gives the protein CASSYSTTQAYTF.

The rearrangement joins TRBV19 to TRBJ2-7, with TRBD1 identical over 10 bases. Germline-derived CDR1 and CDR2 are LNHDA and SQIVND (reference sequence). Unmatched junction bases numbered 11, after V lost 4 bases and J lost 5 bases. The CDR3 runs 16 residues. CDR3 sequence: CASSTRDRGIIHEQYF. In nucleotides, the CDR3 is TGTGCCAGTAGTACCAGGGACAGGGGTATAATCCACGAGCAGTACTTC.

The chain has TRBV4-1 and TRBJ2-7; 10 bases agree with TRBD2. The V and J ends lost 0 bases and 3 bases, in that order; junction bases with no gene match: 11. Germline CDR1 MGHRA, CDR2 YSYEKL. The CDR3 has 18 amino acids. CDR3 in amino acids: CASSQDSTSGPSNYEQYF. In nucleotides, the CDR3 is TGCGCCAGCAGCCAAGACTCGACTAGCGGGCCGAGCAACTACGAGCAGTACTTC.

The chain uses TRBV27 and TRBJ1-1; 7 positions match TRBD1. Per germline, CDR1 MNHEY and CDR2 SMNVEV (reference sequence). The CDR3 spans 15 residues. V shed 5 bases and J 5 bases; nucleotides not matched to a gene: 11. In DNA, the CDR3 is TGTGCCAGCAGTCTGGCCCAGGGGGTTCGGACTGAAGCTTTCTTT. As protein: CASSLAQGVRTEAFF.

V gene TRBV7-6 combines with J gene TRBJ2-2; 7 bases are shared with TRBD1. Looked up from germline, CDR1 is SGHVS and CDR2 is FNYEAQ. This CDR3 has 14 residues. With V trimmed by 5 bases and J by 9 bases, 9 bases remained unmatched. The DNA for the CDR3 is TGTGCCAGCAGCACGCGACAGGGTGTTAGGGAGCTGTTTTTT. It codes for CASSTRQGVRELFF.

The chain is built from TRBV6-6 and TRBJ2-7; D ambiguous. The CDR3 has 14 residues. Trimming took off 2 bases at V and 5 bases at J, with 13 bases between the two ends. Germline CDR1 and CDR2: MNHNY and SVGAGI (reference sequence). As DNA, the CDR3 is TGTGCCAGCAGTTACCCTCCCGGAATTGACGAGCAGTACTTC. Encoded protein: CASSYPPGIDEQYF.

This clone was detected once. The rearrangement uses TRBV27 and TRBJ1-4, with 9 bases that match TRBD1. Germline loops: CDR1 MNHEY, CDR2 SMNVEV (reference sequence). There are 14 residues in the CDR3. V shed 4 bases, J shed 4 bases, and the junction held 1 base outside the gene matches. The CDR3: CASSWTGVNEKLFF. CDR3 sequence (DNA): TGTGCCAGCAGTTGGACAGGGGTTAATGAAAAACTGTTTTTT.

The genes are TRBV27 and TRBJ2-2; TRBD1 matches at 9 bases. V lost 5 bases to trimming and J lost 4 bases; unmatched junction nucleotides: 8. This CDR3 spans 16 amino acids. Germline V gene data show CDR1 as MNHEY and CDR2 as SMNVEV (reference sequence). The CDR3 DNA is TGTGCCAGCAGTAGGAGGAGGACAGGGGCCACCGGGGAGCTGTTTTTT. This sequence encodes CASSRRRTGATGELFF.

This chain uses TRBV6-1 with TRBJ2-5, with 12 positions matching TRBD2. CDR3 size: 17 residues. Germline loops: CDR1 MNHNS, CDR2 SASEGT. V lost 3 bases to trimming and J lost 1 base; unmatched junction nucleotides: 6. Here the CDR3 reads CASSDSGLAGFQETQYF. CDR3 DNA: TGTGCCAGCAGTGATTCGGGACTAGCGGGTTTCCAAGAGACCCAGTACTTC.

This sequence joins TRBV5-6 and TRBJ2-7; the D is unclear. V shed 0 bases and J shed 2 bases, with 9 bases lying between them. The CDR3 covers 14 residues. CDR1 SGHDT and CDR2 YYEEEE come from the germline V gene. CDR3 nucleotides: TGTGCCAGCAGCTTGGTCCCTGGGGCCTACGAGCAGTACTTC. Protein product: CASSLVPGAYEQYF.

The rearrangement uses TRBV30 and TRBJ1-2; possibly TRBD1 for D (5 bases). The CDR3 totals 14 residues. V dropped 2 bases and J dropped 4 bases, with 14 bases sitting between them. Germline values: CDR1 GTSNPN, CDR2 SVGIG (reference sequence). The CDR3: CAWSNVGPLYGYTF. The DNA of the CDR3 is TGTGCCTGGAGTAACGTGGGGCCTCTCTATGGCTACACCTTC.

The CDR3 DNA reads TGCGCCAGCAGCCTGGGGGGGGCGGGAGAGACCCAGTACTTC. It yields the protein CASSLGGAGETQYF. The chain couples TRBV4-1 to TRBJ2-5; possible D gene TRBD2, 7 bases. Trimming took off 4 bases at V and 4 bases at J, with 13 bases between the two ends. Germline CDR1 is MGHRA and CDR2 is YSYEKL. The CDR3 length is 14 residues.

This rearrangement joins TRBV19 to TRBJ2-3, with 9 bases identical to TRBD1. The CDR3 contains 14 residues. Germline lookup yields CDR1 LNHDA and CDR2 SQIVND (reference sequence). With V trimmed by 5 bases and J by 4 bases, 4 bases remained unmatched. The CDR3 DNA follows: TGTGCCAGTAGTGCCGGGACAGGGTCAGATACGCAGTATTTT. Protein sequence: CASSAGTGSDTQYF.

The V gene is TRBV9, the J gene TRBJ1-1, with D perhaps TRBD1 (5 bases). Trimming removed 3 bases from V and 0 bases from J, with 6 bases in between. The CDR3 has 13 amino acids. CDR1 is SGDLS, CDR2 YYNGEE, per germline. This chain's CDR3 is CASSAGLNTEAFF. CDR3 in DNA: TGTGCCAGCAGCGCGGGGCTGAACACTGAAGCTTTCTTT.

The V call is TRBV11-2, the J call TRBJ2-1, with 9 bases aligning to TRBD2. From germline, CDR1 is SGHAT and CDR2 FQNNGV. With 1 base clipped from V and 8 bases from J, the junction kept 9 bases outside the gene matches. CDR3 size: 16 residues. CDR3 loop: CASSLAGGGAFYEQFF. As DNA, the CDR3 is TGTGCCAGCAGCTTAGCTGGCGGGGGGGCCTTCTATGAGCAGTTCTTC.

CDR3 DNA: TGTGCCAGCAGTTACAACCTACTAGATGGCTACACCTTC. Its protein is CASSYNLLDGYTF. The chain is built from TRBV6-5 and TRBJ1-2; D call uncertain. In germline, CDR1 is MNHEY, CDR2 SVGAGI. The germline V and J ends were trimmed by 2 bases and 6 bases, with 10 bases remaining between them. This CDR3 has 13 residues.

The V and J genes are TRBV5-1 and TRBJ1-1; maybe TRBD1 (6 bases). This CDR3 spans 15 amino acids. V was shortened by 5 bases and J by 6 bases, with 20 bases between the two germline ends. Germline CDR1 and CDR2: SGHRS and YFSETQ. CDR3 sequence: CASSLSQGRRSEAFF. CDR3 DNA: TGCGCCAGCAGTCTTAGCCAGGGGCGAAGGTCTGAAGCTTTCTTT.

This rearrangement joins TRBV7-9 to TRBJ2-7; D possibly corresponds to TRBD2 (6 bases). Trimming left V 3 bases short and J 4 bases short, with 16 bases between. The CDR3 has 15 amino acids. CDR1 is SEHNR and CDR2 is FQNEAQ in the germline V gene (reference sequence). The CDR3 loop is CASSFGKGLLYEQYF. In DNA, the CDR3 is TGTGCCAGCAGCTTTGGTAAGGGACTCCTATACGAGCAGTACTTC.

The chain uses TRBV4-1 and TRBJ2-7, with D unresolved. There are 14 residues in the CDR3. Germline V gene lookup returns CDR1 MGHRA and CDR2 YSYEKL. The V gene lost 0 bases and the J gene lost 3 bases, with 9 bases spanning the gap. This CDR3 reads CASSQEKRNYEQYF. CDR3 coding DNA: TGCGCCAGCAGCCAAGAAAAGAGAAACTACGAGCAGTACTTC.

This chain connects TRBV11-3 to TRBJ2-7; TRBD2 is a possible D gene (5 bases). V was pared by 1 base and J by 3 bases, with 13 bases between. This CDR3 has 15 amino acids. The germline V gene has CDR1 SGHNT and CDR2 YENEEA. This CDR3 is CASSLGPGLIYEQYF. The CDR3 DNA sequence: TGTGCCAGCAGCTTAGGCCCGGGATTAATCTACGAGCAGTACTTC.